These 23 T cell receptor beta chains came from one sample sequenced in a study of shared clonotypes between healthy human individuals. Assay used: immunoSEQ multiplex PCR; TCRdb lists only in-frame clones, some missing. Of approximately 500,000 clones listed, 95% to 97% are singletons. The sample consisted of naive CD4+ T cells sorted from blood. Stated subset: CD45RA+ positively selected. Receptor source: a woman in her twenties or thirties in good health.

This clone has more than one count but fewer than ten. The CDR3 here is CASSQGTSGNYEQYF. In nucleotides, the CDR3 is TGCGCCAGCAGCCAAGGGACTAGCGGGAACTACGAGCAGTACTTC. This chain links TRBV4-1 with TRBJ2-7; 12 bases match TRBD2. V gave up 1 base and J gave up 3 bases; unmatched junction bases: 1. Germline assignment: CDR1 MGHRA and CDR2 YSYEKL. The CDR3 is 15 amino acids.

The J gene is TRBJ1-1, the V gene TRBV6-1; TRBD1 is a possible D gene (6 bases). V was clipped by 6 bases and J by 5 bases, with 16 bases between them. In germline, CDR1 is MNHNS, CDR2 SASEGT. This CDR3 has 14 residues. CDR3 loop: CASRMGGAGTEAFF. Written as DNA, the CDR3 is TGTGCCAGCAGGATGGGGGGCGCGGGTACTGAAGCTTTCTTT.

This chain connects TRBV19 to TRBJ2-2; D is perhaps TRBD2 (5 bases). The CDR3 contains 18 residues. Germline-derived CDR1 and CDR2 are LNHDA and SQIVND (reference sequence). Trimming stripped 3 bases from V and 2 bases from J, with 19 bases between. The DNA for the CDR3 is TGTGCCAGTAGTATTAAAGGACTCCGGCCGTCTAACACCGGGGAGCTGTTTTTT. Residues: CASSIKGLRPSNTGELFF.

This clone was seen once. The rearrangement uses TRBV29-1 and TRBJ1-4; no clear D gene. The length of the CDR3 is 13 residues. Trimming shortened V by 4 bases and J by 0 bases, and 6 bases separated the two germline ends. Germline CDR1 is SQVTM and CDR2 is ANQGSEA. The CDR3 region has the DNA TGCAGCGTTGGACGGGCAACTAATGAAAAACTGTTTTTT. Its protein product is CSVGRATNEKLFF. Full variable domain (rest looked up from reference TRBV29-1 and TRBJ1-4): SAVISQKPSRDICQRGTSLTIQCQVDSQVTMMFWYRQQPGQSLTLIATANQGSEATYESGFVIDKFPISRPNLTFSTLTVSNMSPEDSSIYLCSVGRATNEKLFFGSGTQLSVL.

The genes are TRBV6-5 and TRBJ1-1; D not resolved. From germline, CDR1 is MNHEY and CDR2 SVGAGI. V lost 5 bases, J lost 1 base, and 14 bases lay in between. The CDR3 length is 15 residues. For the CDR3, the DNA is TGTGCCAGCAGTCTCTCCCCCACATGGAACACTGAAGCTTTCTTT. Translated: CASSLSPTWNTEAFF.

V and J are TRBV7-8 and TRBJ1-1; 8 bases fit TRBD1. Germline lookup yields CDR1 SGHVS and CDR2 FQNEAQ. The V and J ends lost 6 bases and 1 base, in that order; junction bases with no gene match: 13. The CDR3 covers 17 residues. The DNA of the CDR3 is TGTGCCAGCAGAACTCTGACAGGGGCTATGGCGAACACTGAAGCTTTCTTT. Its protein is CASRTLTGAMANTEAFF.

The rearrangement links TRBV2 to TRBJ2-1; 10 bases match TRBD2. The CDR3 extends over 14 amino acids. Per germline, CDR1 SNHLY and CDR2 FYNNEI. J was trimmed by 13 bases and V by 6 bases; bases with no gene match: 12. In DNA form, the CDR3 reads TGTGCCAGCAGGAGGGGCGGGCTAGCGGGAGTTCAGTTCTTC. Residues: CASRRGGLAGVQFF.

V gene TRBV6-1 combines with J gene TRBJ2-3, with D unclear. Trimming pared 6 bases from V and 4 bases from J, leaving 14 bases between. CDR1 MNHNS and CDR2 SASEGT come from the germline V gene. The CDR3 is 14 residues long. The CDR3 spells CASRGLTGPDTQYF. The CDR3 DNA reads TGTGCCAGCAGGGGCCTGACCGGGCCAGATACGCAGTATTTT.

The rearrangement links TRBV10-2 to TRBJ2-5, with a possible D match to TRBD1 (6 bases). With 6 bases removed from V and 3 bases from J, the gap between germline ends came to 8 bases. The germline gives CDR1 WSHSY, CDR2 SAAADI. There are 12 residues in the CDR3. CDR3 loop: CASSRTEETQYF. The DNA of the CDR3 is TGCGCCAGCAGCCGGACAGAAGAGACCCAGTACTTC.

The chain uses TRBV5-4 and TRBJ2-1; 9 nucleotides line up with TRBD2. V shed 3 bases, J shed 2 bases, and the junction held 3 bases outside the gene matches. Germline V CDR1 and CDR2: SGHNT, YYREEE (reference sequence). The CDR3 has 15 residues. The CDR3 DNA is TGTGCCAGCAGCTCGGCGGGGGGGGCCTACAATGAGCAGTTCTTC. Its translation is CASSSAGGAYNEQFF.

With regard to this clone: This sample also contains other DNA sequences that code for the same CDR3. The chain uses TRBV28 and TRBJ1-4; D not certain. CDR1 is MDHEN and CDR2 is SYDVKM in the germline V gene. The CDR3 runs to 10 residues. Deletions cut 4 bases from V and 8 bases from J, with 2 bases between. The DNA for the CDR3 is TGTGCCAGCAGTTCCGAAAAACTGTTTTTT. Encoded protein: CASSSEKLFF.

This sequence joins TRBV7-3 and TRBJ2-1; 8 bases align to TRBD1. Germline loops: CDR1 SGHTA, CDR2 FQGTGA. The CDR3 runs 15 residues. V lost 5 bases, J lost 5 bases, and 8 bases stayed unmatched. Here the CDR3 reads CASSPNRGNHNEQFF. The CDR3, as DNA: TGTGCCAGCAGCCCCAACAGGGGGAACCACAATGAGCAGTTCTTC. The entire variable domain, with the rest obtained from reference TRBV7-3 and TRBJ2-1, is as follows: GAGVSQTPSNKVTEKGKYVELRCDPISGHTALYWYRQSLGQGPEFLIYFQGTGAADDSGLPNDRFFAVRPEGSVSTLKIQRTERGDSAVYLCASSPNRGNHNEQFFGPGTRLTVL.

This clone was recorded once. CDR3 nucleotide sequence: TGTGCCAGCAGTTGGGGACTAGCGGGCACCGGGGAGCTGTTTTTT. It translates to CASSWGLAGTGELFF. The chain joins TRBV27 to TRBJ2-2, with TRBD2 identical over 12 bases. V was clipped by 4 bases and J by 4 bases; unmatched bases: 1. CDR3 length: 15 amino acids. Germline V gives CDR1 MNHEY, CDR2 SMNVEV (reference sequence).

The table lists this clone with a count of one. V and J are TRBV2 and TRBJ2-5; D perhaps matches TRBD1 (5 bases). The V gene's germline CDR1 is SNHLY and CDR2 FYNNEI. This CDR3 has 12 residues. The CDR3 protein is CADSRGRETQYF. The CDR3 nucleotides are TGTGCTGACTCTAGGGGTCGCGAGACCCAGTACTTC.

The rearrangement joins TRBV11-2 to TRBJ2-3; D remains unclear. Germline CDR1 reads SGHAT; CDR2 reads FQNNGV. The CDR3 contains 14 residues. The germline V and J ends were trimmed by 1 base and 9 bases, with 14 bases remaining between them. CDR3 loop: CASSLVFSRTTQYF. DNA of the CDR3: TGTGCCAGCAGCTTAGTCTTCAGCAGAACCACGCAGTATTTT.

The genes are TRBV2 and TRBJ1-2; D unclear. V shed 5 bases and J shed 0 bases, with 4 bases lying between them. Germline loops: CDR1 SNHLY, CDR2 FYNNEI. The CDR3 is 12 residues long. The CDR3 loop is CASSLANYGYTF. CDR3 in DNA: TGTGCCAGCAGTTTAGCTAACTATGGCTACACCTTC.

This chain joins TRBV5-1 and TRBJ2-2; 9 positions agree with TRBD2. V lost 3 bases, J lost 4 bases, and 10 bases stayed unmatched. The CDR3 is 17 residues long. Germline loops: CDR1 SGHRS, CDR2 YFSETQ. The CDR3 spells CASSSPGLAQFTGELFF. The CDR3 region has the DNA TGCGCCAGCAGCTCCCCGGGACTAGCACAATTCACCGGGGAGCTGTTTTTT.

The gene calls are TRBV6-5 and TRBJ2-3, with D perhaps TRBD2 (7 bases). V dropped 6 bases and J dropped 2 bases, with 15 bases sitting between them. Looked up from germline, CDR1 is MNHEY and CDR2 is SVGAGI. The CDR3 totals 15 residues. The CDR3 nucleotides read TGTGCCAGCAGCCGCTCCCGGGGGGCCACAGATACGCAGTATTTT. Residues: CASSRSRGATDTQYF.

Here the CDR3 reads CASSSKGPGTYHTGELFF. The CDR3 nucleotides read TGTGCCAGCAGCTCTAAGGGGCCCGGGACTTACCACACCGGGGAGCTGTTTTTT. This sequence joins TRBV7-9 and TRBJ2-2; a weak D match, TRBD2 (6 bases). Germline CDR1 is SEHNR and CDR2 is FQNEAQ (reference sequence). The V and J ends lost 4 bases and 3 bases respectively, with 21 bases between them. This CDR3 comprises 18 residues.

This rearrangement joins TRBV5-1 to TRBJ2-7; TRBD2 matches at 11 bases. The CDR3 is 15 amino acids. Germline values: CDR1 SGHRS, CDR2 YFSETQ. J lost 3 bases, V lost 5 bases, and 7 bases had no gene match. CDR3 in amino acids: CASRSLAGGYYEQYF. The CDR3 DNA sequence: TGCGCCAGCAGATCTCTAGCGGGAGGTTACTACGAGCAGTACTTC.

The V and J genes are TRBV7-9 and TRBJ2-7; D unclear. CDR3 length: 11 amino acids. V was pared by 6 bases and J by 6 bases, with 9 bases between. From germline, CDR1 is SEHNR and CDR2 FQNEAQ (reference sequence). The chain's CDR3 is CASSSDSEQYF. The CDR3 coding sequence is TGTGCCAGCAGTTCAGACTCCGAGCAGTACTTC.

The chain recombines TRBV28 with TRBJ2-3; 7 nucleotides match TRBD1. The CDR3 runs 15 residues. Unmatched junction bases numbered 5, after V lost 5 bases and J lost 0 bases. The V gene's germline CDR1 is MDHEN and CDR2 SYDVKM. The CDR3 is CASSPGTASTDTQYF. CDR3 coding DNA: TGTGCCAGCAGTCCGGGGACAGCTAGCACAGATACGCAGTATTTT.

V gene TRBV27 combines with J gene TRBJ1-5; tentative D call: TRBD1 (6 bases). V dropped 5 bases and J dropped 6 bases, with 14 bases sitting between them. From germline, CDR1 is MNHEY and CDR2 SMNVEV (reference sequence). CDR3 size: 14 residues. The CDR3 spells CASSVTGLGQPQHF. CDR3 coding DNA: TGTGCCAGCAGTGTGACAGGTCTAGGTCAGCCCCAGCATTTT.